This T cell receptor (beta chain) is drawn from a study of blood T cell repertoires in COVID-19 (dated by TCRdb to 2019 to 2021). Study-level background: Samples covering the acute and convalescent phases of COVID-19 were provided by collaborators in the United States, Italy and Spain. The prospective study material was composed of cDNA or gDNA derived from T cells, B-cell-depleted T cells, or PBMCs. Deeply sampled blood TCRbeta repertoires from subjects exposed to, actively infected with, or recovered from COVID-19 were included in the dataset. The repertoires were released in a freely available public database intended as a resource for research on the immune response to SARS-CoV-2. The samples were drawn from the first 160 participants of the ongoing ImmuneRACE study and from some 1,300 subjects provided by 6 global collaborators. Nearly every sample came with metadata listing a de-identified subject ID, COVID-19 status, age in years and sex. Where available, HLA class I and class II types were taken from metadata supplied by the sample provider and were not determined by assay-based typing. Overall study results and their limits: How much clinical and demographic metadata was included differed by source and by participant, and the metadata was provided uncurated.

For CDR1 and CDR2, the germline V gene (reference sequence) lists MNHEY and SMNVEV. A distance of 12 bases separates the germline ends of V and J, which lose 5 bases and 5 bases respectively. Spanning cysteine to phenylalanine, the CDR3 consists of 13 amino acids. Only CDR3 DNA remains: 39 bases, in frame from the first base. Collaborating institutions collected whole blood in K2EDTA tubes following their own protocols. Collaborator samples were shipped for TCRbeta analysis as frozen whole blood, isolated PBMCs, or DNA extracted from either sample type. The table lists this clone with a count of one. The antigen this receptor binds is unknown. No much larger clonotype is one base removed from it; base qualities were not supplied. TCRbeta CDR3 regions were amplified from genomic DNA using the immunoSEQ Assay, a bias-controlled multiplex PCR. The source study handled its data this way. Nucleated cell counts per sample were estimated from amplification of reference gene primers within the assay. To quantify the absolute abundance of each unique TCRbeta CDR3 rearrangement, sequence reads were collapsed and filtered. For each sample, productive Simpson clonality was calculated as the square root of Simpson's diversity index across productive rearrangements. Not all clones reach the TCRdb copy of this immuneACCESS table, which keeps in-frame sequences only. Checked studies attribute under half of the gap to unresolved V genes and leave the rest unexplained. The V and J calls and clone size come from that table; D and trimming were worked out from the DNA. Counted in this sample were about 180,000 clones; approximately 89% of them appeared once. The ten largest clones add up to 3.5% to 4.5% of the sample.

Sequencing input: peripheral blood. Here the chain combines TRBV27 and TRBJ2-5; possibly the D gene is TRBD1, per 5 matching bases. The sequence was obtained from a woman in her thirties with acute or convalescent COVID-19. DNA sequence: TGTGCCAGCAGTCCAGGGTCTCGGGAGACCCAGTACTTC. This yields the protein CASSPGSRETQYF.